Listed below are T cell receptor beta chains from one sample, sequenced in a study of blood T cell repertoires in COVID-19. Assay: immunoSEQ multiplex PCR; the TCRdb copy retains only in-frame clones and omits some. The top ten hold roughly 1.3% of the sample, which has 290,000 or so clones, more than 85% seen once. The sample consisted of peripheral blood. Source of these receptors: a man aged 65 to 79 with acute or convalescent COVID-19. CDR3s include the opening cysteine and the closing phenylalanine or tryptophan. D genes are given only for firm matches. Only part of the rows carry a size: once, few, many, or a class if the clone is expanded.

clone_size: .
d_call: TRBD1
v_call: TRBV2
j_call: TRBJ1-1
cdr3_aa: CASHRDRNTEAFF
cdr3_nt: TGTGCCAGTCACCGGGACAGGAACACTGAAGCTTTCTTT

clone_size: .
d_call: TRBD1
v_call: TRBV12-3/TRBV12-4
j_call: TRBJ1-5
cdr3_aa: CASSQDRVQPQHF
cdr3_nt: TGTGCCAGCAGCCAGGACAGGGTCCAGCCCCAGCATTTT

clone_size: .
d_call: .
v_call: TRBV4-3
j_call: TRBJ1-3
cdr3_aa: CASSQDPPGPGNTIYF
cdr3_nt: TGCGCCAGCAGCCAAGATCCCCCAGGTCCTGGAAACACCATATATTTT

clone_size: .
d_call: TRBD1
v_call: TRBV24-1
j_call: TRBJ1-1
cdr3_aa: CATRGQGNTEAFF
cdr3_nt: TGTGCCACCAGAGGACAGGGGAACACTGAAGCTTTCTTT

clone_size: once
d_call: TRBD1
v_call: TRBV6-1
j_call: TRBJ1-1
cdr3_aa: CASSEIFRTGMSAFF
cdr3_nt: TGTGCCAGCAGTGAAATTTTCAGGACAGGGATGTCAGCTTTCTTT

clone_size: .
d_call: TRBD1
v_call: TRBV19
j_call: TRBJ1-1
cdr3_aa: CASSMGQGHTEAFF
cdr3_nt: TGTGCCAGTAGTATGGGACAGGGGCACACTGAAGCTTTCTTT

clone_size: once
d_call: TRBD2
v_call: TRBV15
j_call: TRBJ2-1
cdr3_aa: CATSRDPLAGVADNEQFF
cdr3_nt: TGTGCCACCAGCAGAGACCCCTTAGCGGGAGTAGCCGATAATGAGCAGTTCTTC

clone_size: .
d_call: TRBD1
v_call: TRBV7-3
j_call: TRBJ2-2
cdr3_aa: CASSLLGQGSGGELFF
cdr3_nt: TGTGCCAGCAGCTTACTGGGACAGGGGAGTGGCGGGGAGCTGTTTTTT

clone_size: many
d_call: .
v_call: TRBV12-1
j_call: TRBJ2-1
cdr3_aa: CASSFAPQGSYNEQFF
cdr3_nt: TGTGCCAGCAGCTTTGCGCCACAGGGTTCCTACAATGAGCAGTTCTTC

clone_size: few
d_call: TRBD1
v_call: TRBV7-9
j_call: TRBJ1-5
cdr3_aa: CASSLGQGAGQPQHF
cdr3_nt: TGTGCCAGCAGCTTAGGCCAGGGGGCGGGTCAGCCCCAGCATTTT

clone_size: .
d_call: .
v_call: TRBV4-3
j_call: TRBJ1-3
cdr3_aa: CASSQYIQVHSGNTIYF
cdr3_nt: TGCGCCAGCAGCCAATACATACAGGTCCACTCTGGAAACACCATATATTTT

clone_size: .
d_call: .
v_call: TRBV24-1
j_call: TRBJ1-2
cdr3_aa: CATSSTGVYGYTF
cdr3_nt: TGTGCCACCAGTTCCACGGGAGTCTATGGCTACACCTTC

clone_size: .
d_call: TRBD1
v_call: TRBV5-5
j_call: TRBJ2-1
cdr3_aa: CASSLEWDSRYDNEQFF
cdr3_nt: TGTGCCAGCAGCTTGGAGTGGGACAGTCGATACGACAATGAGCAGTTCTTC

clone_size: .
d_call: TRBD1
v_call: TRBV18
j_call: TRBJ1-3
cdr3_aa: CASSPQLQGSGNTIYF
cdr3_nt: TGTGCCAGCTCACCACAACTACAGGGGAGTGGAAACACCATATATTTT

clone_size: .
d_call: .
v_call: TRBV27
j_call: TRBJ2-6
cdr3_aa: CASSFSGRTNSGANVLTF
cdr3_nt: TGTGCCAGCAGTTTTAGTGGACGGACAAACTCTGGGGCCAACGTCCTGACTTTC

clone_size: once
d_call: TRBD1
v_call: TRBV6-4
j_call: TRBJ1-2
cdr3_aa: CASSDTDRGGYGYTF
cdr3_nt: TGTGCCAGCAGTGACACCGACAGGGGCGGCTATGGCTACACCTTC

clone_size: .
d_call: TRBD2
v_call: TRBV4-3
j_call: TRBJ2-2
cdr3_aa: CASSRGEGNTGELFF
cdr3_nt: TGCGCCAGCAGCCGCGGGGAGGGGAACACCGGGGAGCTGTTTTTT

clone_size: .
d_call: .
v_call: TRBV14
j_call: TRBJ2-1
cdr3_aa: CASSQFAGTNYNEQFF
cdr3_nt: TGTGCCAGCAGCCAATTCGCGGGAACCAATTACAATGAGCAGTTCTTC

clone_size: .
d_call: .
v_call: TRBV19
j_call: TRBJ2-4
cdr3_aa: CASSIPARGGAKNIQYF
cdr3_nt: TGTGCCAGTAGTATACCCGCGCGGGGAGGCGCCAAAAACATTCAGTACTTC

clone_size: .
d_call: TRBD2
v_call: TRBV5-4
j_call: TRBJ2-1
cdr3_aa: CASSPAGGRGNEQFF
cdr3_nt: TGTGCCAGCAGCCCAGCGGGAGGAAGGGGCAATGAGCAGTTCTTC

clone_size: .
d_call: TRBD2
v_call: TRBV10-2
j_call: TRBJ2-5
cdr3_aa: CASTGLAGKETQYF
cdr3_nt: TGCGCCAGCACCGGACTAGCGGGTAAGGAGACCCAGTACTTC

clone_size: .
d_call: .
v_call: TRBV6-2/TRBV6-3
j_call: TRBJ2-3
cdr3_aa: CASSYARSYTSTDTQYF
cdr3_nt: TGTGCCAGCAGTTATGCGAGGTCTTACACTAGCACAGATACGCAGTATTTT

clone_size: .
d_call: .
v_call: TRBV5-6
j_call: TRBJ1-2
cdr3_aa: CASSFVQGSYGYTF
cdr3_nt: TGTGCCAGCAGCTTCGTACAGGGATCCTATGGCTACACCTTC

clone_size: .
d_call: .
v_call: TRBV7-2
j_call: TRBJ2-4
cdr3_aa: CASSLTRTLAKNIQYF
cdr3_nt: TGTGCCAGCAGCCTCACCCGGACTTTAGCCAAAAACATTCAGTACTTC

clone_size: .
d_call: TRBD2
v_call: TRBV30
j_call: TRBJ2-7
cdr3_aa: CAWRNSGGDEQYF
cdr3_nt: TGTGCCTGGAGGAATAGCGGGGGTGACGAGCAGTACTTC

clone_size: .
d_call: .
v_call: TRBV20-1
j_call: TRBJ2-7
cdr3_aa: CSATRSGIPYF
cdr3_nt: TGCAGTGCCACCCGATCGGGGATTCCCTACTTC

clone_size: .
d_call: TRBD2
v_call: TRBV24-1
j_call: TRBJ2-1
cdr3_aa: CATSVTTSSSYNEQFF
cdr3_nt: TGTGCCACCAGTGTCACGACTAGCTCTTCCTACAATGAGCAGTTCTTC

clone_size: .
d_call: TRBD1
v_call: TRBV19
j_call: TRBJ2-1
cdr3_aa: CASRPQGESDYNEQFF
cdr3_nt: TGTGCCAGTAGACCACAGGGGGAAAGTGACTACAATGAGCAGTTCTTC

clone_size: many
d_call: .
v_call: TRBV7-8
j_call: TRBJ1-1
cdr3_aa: CASSNTGYTEAFF
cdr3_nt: TGTGCCAGCAGCAATACAGGGTACACTGAAGCTTTCTTT

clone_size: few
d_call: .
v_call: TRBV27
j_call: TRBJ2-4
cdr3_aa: CASSSMERAKNIQYF
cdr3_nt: TGTGCCAGCAGTTCAATGGAGAGGGCCAAAAACATTCAGTACTTC

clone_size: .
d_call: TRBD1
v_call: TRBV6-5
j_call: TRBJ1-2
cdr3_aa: CASSPGDRNYGYTF
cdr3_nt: TGTGCCAGCAGCCCCGGGGACAGAAACTATGGCTACACCTTC

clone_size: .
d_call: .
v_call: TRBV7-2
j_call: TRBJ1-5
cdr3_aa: CASSLGQSSNQPQHF
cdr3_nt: TGTGCCAGCAGCCTAGGACAGTCCAGCAATCAGCCCCAGCATTTT

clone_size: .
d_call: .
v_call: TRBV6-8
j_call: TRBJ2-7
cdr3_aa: CASSLEPTRKGEQYF
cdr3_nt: TGTGCCAGCAGTTTGGAACCAACTAGGAAGGGCGAGCAGTACTTC

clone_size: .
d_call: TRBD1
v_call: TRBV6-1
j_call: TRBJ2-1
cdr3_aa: CASTEAGQGAPGGQFF
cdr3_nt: TGTGCCAGCACCGAAGCCGGACAGGGCGCCCCTGGGGGGCAGTTCTTC

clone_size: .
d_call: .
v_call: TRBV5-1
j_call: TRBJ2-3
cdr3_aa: CASSFGATDTQYF
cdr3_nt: TGCGCCAGCAGCTTTGGGGCCACAGATACGCAGTATTTT

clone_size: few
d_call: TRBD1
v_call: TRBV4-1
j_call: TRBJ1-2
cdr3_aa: CASSHDRDDYGYTF
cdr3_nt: TGCGCCAGCAGCCACGACAGGGATGACTATGGCTACACCTTC

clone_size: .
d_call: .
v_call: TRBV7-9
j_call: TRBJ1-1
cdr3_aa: CASNNFQTGSGTEAFF
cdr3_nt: TGTGCCAGCAACAATTTTCAAACAGGGAGCGGCACTGAAGCTTTCTTT

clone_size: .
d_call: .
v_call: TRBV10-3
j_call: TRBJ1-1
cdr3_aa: CAISQLGEDTEAFF
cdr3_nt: TGTGCCATCAGTCAGCTCGGGGAAGACACTGAAGCTTTCTTT

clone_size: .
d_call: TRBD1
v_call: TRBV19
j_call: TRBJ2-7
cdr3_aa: CASSLGQGPEQYF
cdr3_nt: TGTGCCAGTAGTCTTGGACAGGGCCCCGAGCAGTACTTC

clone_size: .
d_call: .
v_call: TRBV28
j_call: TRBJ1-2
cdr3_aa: CASRTTAAAGGYTF
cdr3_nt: TGTGCCAGCAGGACGACAGCAGCAGCGGGAGGCTACACCTTC

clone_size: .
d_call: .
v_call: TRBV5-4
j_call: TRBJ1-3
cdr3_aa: CASTWGGTNSGNTIYF
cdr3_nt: TGTGCCAGCACCTGGGGGGGGACTAACTCTGGAAACACCATATATTTT

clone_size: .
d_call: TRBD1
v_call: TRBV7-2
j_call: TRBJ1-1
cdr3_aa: CASSFSSGQGSAEAFF
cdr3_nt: TGTGCCAGCAGCTTTAGCTCGGGACAGGGCTCGGCTGAAGCTTTCTTT

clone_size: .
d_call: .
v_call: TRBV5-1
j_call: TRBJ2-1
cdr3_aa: CATGYGGGYNEQFF
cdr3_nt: TGCGCCACCGGTTACGGAGGCGGATACAATGAGCAGTTCTTC

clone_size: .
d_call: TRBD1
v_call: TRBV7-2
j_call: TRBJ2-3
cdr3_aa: CASSPGGTSTDTQYF
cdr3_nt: TGTGCCAGCAGCCCAGGGGGCACTAGCACAGATACGCAGTATTTT

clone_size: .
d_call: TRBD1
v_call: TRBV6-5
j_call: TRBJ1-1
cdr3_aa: CASGNRGAGEEEAFF
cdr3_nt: TGTGCCAGCGGAAACAGGGGGGCCGGTGAGGAAGAAGCTTTCTTT

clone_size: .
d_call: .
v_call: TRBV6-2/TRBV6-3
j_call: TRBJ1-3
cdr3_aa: CASSYDSSGNTIYF
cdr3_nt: TGTGCCAGCAGTTACGACAGCTCTGGAAACACCATATATTTT

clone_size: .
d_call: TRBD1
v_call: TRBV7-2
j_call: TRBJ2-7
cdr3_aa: CASSLTRDRAYEQYF
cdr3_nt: TGTGCCAGCAGCTTAACTCGGGACAGGGCCTACGAGCAGTACTTC

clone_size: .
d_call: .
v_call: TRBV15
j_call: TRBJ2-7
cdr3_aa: CATSRGLGAYEQYF
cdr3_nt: TGTGCCACCAGCAGAGGGCTGGGAGCCTACGAGCAGTACTTC

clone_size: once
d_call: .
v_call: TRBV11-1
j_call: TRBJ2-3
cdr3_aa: CASSLEGGDSDTQYF
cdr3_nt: TGTGCCAGCAGCTTAGAGGGCGGGGACTCAGATACGCAGTATTTT

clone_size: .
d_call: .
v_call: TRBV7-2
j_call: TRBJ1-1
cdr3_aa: CASSLLQVRAFF
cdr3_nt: TGTGCCAGCAGCCTGTTACAGGTACGAGCTTTCTTT

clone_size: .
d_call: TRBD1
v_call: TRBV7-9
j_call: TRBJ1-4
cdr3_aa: CASSFDRGDEKLFF
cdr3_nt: TGTGCCAGCAGCTTCGACAGGGGAGATGAAAAACTGTTTTTT

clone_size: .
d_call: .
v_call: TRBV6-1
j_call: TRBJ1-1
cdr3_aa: CASSESGGLHQAFF
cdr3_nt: TGTGCCAGCAGTGAAAGTGGAGGGCTACACCAAGCTTTCTTT

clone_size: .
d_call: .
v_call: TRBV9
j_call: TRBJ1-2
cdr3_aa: CASSLGPGNYGYTF
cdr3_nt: TGTGCCAGCAGCCTCGGACCGGGAAACTATGGCTACACCTTC

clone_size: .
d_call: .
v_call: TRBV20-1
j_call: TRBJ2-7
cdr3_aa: CSASAGGQAFSYEQYF
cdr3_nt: TGCAGTGCTAGTGCGGGGGGACAGGCGTTCTCCTACGAGCAGTACTTC